The entry below gives a single TCR beta chain sequence along with its context. This entry belongs to a study of blood T cell repertoires in COVID-19. Source study methods: Cell counts per sample came from amplifying reference gene primers. Only in-frame clones appear in the TCRdb table, and some are missing; sequencing was by immunoSEQ multiplex PCR. V and J calls and clone size are as listed in that table; D and trimming were resolved from the DNA. The data show fewer than 150,000 clones, around 90% seen once. Trimming pared 5 bases from V and 14 bases from J, leaving 15 bases between. CDR1 and CDR2 (germline): SEHNR, FQNEAQ (reference sequence). This CDR3 is 12 amino acids long.

The sample comprised peripheral blood. This chain uses TRBV7-9 with TRBJ1-4; D gene unclear. The TCR originated in a woman aged 60 to 75 with COVID-19, enrolled during active disease. CDR3 region: CASSPPGDILFF. As DNA, the CDR3 is TGTGCCAGCAGCCCACCCGGGGATATCCTGTTTTTT.